This T cell receptor (beta chain) was observed in a study of PD-1 blockade in classical Hodgkin lymphoma. Study results and caveats: The repertoire differences lack a defined cause, possibly disease activity or prior therapy. In CD4+ cells, TCR diversity went up significantly by C4D1, but in CD8+ cells it did not.

Some clones are missing from TCRdb's copy, which holds only in-frame ones; the method was immunoSEQ multiplex PCR. The data contain some 150,000 clones, just under 80% of them singletons. J was trimmed by 1 base and V by 5 bases; bases with no gene match: 14. Looked up from germline, CDR1 is SGHAT and CDR2 is FQNNGV. This CDR3 has 17 amino acids. This clone occurred a few times. What it binds is unknown. All trial patients relapsed after autologous stem cell transplantation. When best responses were assessed, they were complete response, partial response or progressive disease. The input for sequencing was peripheral blood mononuclear cells (PBMCs), taken before the second cycle of nivolumab. This clonotype was obtained from a human donor with classical Hodgkin lymphoma. The chain carries TRBV11-2 and TRBJ2-7, with 7 bases identical to TRBD1. The CDR3 reads CASSRIFGQDDSYEQYF. Here the CDR3 DNA reads TGTGCCAGCAGCCGTATATTCGGACAGGATGATTCCTACGAGCAGTACTTC.